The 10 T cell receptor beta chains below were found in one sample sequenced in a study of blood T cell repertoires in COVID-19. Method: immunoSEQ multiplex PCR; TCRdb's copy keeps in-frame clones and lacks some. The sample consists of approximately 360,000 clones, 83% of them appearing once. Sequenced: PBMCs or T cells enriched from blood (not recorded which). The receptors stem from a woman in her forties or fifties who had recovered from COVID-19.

The CDR3 sequence is CASSIRTVNTEAFF. For the CDR3, the DNA is TGTGCCAGCAGCATACGGACAGTAAACACTGAAGCTTTCTTT. The chain combines TRBV5-4 with TRBJ1-1, with D possibly matching TRBD1 (6 bases). Germline-derived CDR1 and CDR2 are SGHNT and YYREEE (reference sequence). Trimming cost V 4 bases and J 2 bases, with 12 bases left between them. The CDR3 consists of 14 residues.

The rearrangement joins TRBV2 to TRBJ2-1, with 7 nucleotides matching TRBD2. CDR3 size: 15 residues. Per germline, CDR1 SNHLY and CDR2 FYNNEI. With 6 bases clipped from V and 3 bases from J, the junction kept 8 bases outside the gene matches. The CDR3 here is CASSPLASGYNEQFF. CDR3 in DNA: TGTGCCAGCAGCCCCCTGGCTAGCGGCTACAATGAGCAGTTCTTC. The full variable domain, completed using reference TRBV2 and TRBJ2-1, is EPEVTQTPSHQVTQMGQEVILRCVPISNHLYFYWYRQILGQKVEFLVSFYNNEISEKSEIFDDQFSVERPDGSNFTLKIRSTKLEDSAMYFCASSPLASGYNEQFFGPGTRLTVL.

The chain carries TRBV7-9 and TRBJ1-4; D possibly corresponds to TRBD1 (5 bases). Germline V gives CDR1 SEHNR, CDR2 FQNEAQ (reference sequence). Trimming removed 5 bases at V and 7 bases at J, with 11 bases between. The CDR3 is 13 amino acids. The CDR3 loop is CASSRGRVEKLFF. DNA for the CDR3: TGTGCCAGCAGCAGAGGCAGGGTTGAAAAACTGTTTTTT.

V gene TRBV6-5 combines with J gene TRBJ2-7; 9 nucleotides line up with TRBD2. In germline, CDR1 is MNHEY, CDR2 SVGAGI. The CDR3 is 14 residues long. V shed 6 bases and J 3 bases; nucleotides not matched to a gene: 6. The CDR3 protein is CASRGTSGLYEQYF. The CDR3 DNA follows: TGTGCCAGCAGGGGCACTAGCGGGCTCTACGAGCAGTACTTC.

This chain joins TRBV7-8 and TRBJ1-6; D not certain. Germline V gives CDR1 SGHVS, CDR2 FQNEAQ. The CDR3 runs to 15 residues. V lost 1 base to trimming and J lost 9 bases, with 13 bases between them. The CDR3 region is CASSLERARGSPLHF. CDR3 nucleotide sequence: TGTGCCAGCAGCTTAGAGCGGGCGAGAGGTTCACCCCTCCACTTT.

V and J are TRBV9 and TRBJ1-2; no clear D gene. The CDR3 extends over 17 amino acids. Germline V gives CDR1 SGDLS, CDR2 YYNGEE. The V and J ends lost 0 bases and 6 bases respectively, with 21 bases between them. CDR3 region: CASSVATKHIGLDGYTF. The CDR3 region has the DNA TGTGCCAGCAGCGTAGCTACCAAACACATCGGGTTGGATGGCTACACCTTC.

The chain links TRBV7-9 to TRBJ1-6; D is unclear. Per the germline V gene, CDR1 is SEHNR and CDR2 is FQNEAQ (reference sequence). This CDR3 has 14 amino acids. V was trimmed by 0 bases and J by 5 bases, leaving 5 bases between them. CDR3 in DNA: TGTGCCAGCAGCTTAGCTCATGATAATTCACCCCTCCACTTT. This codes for CASSLAHDNSPLHF. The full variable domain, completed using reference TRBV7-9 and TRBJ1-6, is DTGVSQNPRHKITKRGQNVTFRCDPISEHNRLYWYRQTLGQGPEFLTYFQNEAQLEKSRLLSDRFSAERPKGSFSTLEIQRTEQGDSAMYLCASSLAHDNSPLHFGNGTRLTVT.

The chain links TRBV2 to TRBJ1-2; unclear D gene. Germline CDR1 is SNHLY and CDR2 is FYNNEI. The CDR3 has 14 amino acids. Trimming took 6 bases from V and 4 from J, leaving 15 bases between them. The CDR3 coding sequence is TGTGCCAGCAGCAGCGGGAGTCGACTCTATGGCTACACCTTC. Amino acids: CASSSGSRLYGYTF.

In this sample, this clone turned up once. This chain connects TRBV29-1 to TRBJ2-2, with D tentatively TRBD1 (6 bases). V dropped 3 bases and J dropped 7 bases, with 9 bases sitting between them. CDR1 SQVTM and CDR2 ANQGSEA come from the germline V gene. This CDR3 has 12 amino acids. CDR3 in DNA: TGCAGCGTTGACGAGGGGGTCGGGGAGCTGTTTTTT. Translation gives CSVDEGVGELFF.

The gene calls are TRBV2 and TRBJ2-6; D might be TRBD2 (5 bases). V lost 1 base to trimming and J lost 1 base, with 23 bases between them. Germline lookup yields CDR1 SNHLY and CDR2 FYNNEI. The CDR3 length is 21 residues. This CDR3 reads CASSEEMIGLGGSSGANVLTF. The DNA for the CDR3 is TGTGCCAGCAGTGAAGAGATGATCGGGCTAGGAGGTTCTTCTGGGGCCAACGTCCTGACTTTC.